This TCR beta chain was identified during a study of control samples from healthy donors and cancer patients. Libraries were prepared by immunoSEQ multiplex PCR; TCRdb keeps only in-frame clonotypes and omits some of them. The data hold 85,000 to 90,000 clones, with approximately 86% observed a single time. This clone has just one count. The receptor was derived from a man younger than 45 in good health. Sequencing was carried out using blood.

The CDR3 DNA is TGTGCCAGCCGACGGACTGTCCTGGACGAGCAGTACGTC. This sequence encodes CASRRTVLDEQYV. This chain connects TRBV6-5 to TRBJ2-7; D is possibly TRBD2 (5 bases). The CDR3 spans 13 residues. Trimming removed 8 bases from V and 5 bases from J, with 16 bases in between. Looked up from germline, CDR1 is MNHEY and CDR2 is SVGAGI.